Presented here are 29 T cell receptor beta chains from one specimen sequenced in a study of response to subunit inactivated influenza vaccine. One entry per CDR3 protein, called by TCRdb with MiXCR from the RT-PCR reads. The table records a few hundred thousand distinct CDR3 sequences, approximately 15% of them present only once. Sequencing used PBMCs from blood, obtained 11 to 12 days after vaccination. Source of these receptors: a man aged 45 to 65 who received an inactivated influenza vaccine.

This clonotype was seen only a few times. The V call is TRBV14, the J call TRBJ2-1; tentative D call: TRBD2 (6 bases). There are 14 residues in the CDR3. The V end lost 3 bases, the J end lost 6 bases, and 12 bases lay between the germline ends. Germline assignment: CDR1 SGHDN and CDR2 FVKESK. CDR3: CASSQRDFRNEQFF. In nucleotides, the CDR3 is TGTGCCAGCAGCCAGCGGGACTTTCGCAATGAGCAGTTCTTC.

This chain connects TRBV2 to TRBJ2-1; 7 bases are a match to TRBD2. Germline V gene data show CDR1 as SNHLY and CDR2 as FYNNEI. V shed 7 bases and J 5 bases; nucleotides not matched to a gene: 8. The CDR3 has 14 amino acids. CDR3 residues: CASKRDYSNNEQFF. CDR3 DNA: TGTGCCAGCAAACGGGACTACAGTAACAATGAGCAGTTCTTC.

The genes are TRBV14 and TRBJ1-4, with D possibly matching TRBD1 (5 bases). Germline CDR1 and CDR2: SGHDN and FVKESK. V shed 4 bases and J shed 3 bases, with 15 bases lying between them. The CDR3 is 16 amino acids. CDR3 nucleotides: TGTGCCAGCAGCCCGAGCGTGGGGGTGGCTAATGAAAAACTGTTTTTT. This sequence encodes CASSPSVGVANEKLFF.

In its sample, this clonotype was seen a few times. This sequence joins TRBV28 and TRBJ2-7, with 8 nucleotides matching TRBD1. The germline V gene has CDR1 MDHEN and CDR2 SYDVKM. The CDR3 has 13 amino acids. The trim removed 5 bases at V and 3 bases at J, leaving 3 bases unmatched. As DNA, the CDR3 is TGTGCCAGCAGTGTCGGACAGGGCTACGAGCAGTACTTC. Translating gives CASSVGQGYEQYF.

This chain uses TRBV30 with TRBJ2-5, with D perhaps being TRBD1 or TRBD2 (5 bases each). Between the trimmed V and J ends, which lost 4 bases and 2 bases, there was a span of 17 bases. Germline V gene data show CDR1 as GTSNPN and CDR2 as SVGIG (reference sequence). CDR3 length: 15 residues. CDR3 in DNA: TGTGCCTGGACCCCAGAGGGACGGCTACAAGAGACCCAGTACTTC. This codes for CAWTPEGRLQETQYF.

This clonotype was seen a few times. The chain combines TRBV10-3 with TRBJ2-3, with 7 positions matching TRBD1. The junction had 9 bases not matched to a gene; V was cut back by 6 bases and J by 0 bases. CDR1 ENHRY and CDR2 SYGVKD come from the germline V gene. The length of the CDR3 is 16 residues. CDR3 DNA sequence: TGTGCCATCAGCTCAAGACAGGGTTCTAGCACAGATACGCAGTATTTT. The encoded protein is CAISSRQGSSTDTQYF.

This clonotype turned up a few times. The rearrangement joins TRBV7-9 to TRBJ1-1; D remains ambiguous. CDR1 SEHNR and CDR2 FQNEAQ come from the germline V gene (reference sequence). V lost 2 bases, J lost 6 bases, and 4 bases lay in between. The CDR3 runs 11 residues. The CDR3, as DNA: TGTGCCAGCAGCTTAATCTCTGAAGCTTTCTTT. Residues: CASSLISEAFF.

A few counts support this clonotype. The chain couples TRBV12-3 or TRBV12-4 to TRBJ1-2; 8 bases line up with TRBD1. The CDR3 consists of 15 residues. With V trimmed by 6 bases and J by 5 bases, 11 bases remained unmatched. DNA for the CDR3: TGTGCCAGCAGAACTGGACAGGGACAGTTTTATGGCTACACCTTC. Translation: CASRTGQGQFYGYTF.

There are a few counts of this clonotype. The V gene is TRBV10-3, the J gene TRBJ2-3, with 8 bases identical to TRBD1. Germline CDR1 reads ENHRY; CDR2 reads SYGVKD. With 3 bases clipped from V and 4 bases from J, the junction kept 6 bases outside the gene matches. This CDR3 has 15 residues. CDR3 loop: CAISDRQGWADTQYF. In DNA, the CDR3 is TGTGCCATCAGTGACCGACAGGGGTGGGCAGATACGCAGTATTTT.

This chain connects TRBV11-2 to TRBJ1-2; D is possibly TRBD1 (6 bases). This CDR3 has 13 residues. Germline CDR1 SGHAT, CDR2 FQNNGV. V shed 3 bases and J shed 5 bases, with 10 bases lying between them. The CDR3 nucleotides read TGTGCCAGCAGCTTGCAAGGACAGTATGGCTACACCTTC. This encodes CASSLQGQYGYTF. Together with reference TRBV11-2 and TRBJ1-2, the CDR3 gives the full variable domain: EAGVAQSPRYKIIEKRQSVAFWCNPISGHATLYWYQQILGQGPKLLIQFQNNGVVDDSQLPKDRFSAERLKGVDSTLKIQPAKLEDSAVYLCASSLQGQYGYTFGSGTRLTVV.

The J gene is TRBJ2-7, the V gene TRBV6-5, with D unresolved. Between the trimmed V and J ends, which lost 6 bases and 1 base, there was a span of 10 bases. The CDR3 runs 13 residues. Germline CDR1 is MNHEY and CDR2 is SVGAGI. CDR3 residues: CASRSQSSYEQYF. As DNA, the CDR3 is TGTGCCAGCAGATCTCAGTCTTCCTACGAGCAGTACTTC.

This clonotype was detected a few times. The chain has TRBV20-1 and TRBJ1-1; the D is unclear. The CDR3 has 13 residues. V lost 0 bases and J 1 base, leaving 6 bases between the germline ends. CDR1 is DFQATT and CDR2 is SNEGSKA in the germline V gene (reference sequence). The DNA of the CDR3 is TGCAGTGCTAGAGATAATGAGAACACTGAAGCTTTCTTT. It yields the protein CSARDNENTEAFF.

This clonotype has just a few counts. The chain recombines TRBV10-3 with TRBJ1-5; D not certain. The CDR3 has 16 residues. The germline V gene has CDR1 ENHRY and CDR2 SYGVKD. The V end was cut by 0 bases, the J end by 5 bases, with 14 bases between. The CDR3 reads CAISESEGVGDQPQHF. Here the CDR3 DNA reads TGTGCCATCAGTGAGTCGGAGGGCGTTGGAGATCAGCCCCAGCATTTT.

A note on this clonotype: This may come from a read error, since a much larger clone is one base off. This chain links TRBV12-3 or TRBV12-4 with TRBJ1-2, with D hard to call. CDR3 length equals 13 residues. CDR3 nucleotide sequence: TGTGCCAGCAGTTTAGCAAGGAACTATGGCCACACCTTC. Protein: CASSLARNYGHTF.

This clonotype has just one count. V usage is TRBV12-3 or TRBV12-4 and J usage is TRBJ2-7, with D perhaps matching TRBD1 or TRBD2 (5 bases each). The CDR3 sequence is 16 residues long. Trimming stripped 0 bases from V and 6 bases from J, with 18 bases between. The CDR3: CASSLASGLGVVEQYF. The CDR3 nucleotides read TGTGCCAGCAGTTTAGCCTCGGGCCTGGGGGTAGTCGAGCAGTACTTC.

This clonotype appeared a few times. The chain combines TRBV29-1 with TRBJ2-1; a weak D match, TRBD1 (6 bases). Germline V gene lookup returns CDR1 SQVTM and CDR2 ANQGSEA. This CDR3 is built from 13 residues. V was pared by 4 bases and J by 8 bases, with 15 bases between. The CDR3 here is CSVGGPPAHEQFF. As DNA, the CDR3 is TGCAGCGTTGGGGGGCCCCCAGCGCATGAGCAGTTCTTC.

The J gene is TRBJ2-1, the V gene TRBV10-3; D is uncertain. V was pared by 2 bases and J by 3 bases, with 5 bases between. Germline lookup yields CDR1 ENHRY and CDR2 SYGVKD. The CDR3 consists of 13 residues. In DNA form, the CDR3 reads TGTGCCATCAGTGAGCCGAACTACAATGAGCAGTTCTTC. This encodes CAISEPNYNEQFF.

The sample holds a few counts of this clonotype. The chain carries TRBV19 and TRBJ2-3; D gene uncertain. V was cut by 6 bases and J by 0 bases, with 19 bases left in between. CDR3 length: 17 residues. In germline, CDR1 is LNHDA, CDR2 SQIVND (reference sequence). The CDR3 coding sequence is TGTGCCAGTAGCACAAATCGACGGAGCCTTAGCACAGATACGCAGTATTTT. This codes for CASSTNRRSLSTDTQYF.

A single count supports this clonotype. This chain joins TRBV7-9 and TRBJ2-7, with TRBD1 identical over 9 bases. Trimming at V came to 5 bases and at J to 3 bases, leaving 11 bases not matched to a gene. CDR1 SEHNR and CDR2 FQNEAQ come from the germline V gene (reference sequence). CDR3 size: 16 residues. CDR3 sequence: CASSQGDRVLDYEQYF. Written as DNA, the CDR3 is TGTGCCAGCAGCCAAGGGGACAGGGTGCTGGACTACGAGCAGTACTTC.

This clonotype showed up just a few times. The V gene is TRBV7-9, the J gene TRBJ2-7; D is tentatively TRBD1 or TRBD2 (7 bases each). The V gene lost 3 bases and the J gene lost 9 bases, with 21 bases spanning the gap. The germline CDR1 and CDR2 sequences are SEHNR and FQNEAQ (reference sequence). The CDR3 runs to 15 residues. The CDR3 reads CASSFGGTETGVQYF. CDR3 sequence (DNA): TGTGCCAGCAGCTTCGGGGGGACAGAGACGGGCGTGCAGTACTTC.

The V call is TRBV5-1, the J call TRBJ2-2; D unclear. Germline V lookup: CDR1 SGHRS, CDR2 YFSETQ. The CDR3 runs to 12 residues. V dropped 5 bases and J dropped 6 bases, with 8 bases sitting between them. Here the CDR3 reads CASREFAGELFF. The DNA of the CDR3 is TGCGCCAGCAGGGAGTTTGCCGGGGAGCTGTTTTTT.

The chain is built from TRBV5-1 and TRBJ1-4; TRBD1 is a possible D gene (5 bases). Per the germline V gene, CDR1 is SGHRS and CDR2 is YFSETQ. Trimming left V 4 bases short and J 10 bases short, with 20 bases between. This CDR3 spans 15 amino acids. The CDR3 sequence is CASSEGTVEKGKLFF. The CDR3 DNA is TGCGCCAGCAGCGAAGGGACGGTGGAAAAAGGAAAACTGTTTTTT.

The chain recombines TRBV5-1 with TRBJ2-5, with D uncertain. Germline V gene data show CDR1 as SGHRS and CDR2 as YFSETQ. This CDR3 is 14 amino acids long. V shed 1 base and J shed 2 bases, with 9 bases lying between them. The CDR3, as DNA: TGCGCCAGCAGCTTGCGTGTCCTACAAGAGACCCAGTACTTC. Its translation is CASSLRVLQETQYF.

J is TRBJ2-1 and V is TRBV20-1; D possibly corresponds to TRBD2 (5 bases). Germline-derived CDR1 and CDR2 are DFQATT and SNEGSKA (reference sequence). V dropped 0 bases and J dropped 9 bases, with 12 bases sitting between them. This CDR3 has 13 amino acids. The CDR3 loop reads CSARERGPSEQFF. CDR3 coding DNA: TGCAGTGCTAGAGAACGCGGGCCGAGTGAGCAGTTCTTC.

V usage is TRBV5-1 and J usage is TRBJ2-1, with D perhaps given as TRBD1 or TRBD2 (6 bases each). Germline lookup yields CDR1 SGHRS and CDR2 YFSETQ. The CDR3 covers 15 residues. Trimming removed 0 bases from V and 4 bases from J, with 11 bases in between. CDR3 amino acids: CASSLETGAYNEQFF. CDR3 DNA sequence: TGCGCCAGCAGCTTGGAAACGGGGGCTTACAATGAGCAGTTCTTC.

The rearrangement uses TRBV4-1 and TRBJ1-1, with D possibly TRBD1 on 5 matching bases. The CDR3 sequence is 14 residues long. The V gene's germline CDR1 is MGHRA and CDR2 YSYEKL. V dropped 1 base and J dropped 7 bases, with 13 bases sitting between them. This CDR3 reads CASSQAKGRGEAFF. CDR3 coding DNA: TGCGCCAGCAGCCAAGCCAAGGGTAGGGGTGAAGCTTTCTTT.

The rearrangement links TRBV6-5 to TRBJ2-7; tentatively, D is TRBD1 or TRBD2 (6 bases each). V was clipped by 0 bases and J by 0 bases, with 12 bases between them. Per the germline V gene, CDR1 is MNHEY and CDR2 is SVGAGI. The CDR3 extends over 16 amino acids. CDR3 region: CASSYSTGGPSYEQYF. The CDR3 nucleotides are TGTGCCAGCAGTTACTCGACCGGGGGCCCCTCCTACGAGCAGTACTTC.

The DNA of the CDR3 is TGTGCCAGCAGTACCCGGGACAGAACCTACGAGCAGTACTTC. Protein sequence: CASSTRDRTYEQYF. The chain recombines TRBV6-2 or TRBV6-3 with TRBJ2-7; 7 nucleotides agree with TRBD1. V lost 5 bases, J lost 2 bases, and 6 bases stayed unmatched. Germline values: CDR1 MNHEY, CDR2 SVGEGT. The CDR3 consists of 14 residues.

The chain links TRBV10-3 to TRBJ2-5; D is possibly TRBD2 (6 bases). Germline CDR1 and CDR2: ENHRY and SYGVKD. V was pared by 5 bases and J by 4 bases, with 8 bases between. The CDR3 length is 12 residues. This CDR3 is CAISTGVETQYF. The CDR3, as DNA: TGTGCCATCAGTACGGGGGTAGAGACCCAGTACTTC.